These T cell receptor beta chains were read from a single sample in a study of shared clonotypes between healthy human individuals. This table comes from immunoSEQ multiplex PCR, and its TCRdb copy is limited to in-frame clones, with some not included. The table includes about 180,000 clones, 80% to 95% detected once. Sequenced: naive CD4+ T cells sorted from blood. The receptors here all came from a woman aged 25 to 39 in good health. The conserved cysteine and the conserved F or W are not part of the CDR3 here.

V	J	CDR3
TRBV10-3	TRBJ1-1	ATWTGMNTEAF
TRBV4-1	TRBJ2-2	ASSQEGVRERPGELF
TRBV7-2	TRBJ2-7	ASSFSGLADREQY
TRBV28	TRBJ2-7	ASSYPGSSLEQY
TRBV5-4	TRBJ2-2	ASSLRQSGGELF
TRBV4-2	TRBJ2-1	ASSQPEQGYNEQF
TRBV6-1	TRBJ1-5	ASSEAGSYNQPQH
TRBV7-9	-	ASSLGGTSYEQY
TRBV4-2	TRBJ2-5	ASSQDAGAGVQETQY
TRBV18	TRBJ1-5	ASSWGGAEEPQH
TRBV28	TRBJ1-5	ASSLNSNQPQH
TRBV28	TRBJ1-4	ASSPAEARREKLF
TRBV28	TRBJ1-5	ASIFTQGENQPQH
TRBV18	TRBJ1-5	ASRTNSNQPQH
TRBV28	TRBJ2-7	ASSGGLYEQY
TRBV28	TRBJ1-4	ASSPGQREKLF
TRBV9	TRBJ1-1	ASSVAGGTSTEAF
TRBV21-1	TRBJ2-7	ASSKAWLAGGRENEQY
TRBV5-1	TRBJ2-5	ASSHPGLTETQY
TRBV19	TRBJ1-4	ASSTTATNEKLF
TRBV28	TRBJ1-4	ATQPTATNEKLF
TRBV11-2	TRBJ2-7	ASSLGGSTTYEQY
TRBV28	TRBJ2-3	ASSLNLLYTQY
TRBV7-2	TRBJ2-7	ASSLGLAGDYEQY
TRBV14	TRBJ1-2	ASSQDRTGGAG
TRBV6-5	TRBJ1-2	ASTERNRGRGGYT
TRBV19	TRBJ1-1	ASSIRDSRNTEAF
TRBV27	TRBJ2-6	ASMIASGANVLT
TRBV5-1	TRBJ2-1	ASSRPGLAKTYEQF
TRBV19	TRBJ1-5	ASSINFGQRQPQH
TRBV7-9	TRBJ1-4	ASSLVRVEKLF
TRBV6-6	TRBJ2-7	ASSTQESYEQY
TRBV4-1	-	ASSQGRARGSYEQY
TRBV2	TRBJ1-5	ASKKGTADQPQH
TRBV18	TRBJ2-1	ASSPKLVNEQF
TRBV6-6	TRBJ1-4	ASSTDREGGEKLF
TRBV28	TRBJ1-2	ASSSHIGYT
TRBV28	TRBJ1-3	ASKLGGNTIY
TRBV10-2	TRBJ2-7	ASSEGRSYEQY
TRBV7-9	TRBJ2-7	ASRSSPATEQY
TRBV2	TRBJ1-5	ASSLMLGGIGQPQH
TRBV5-5	TRBJ2-7	ASSSGTLPISYEQY
TRBV7-9	TRBJ1-1	ASSEFEGIGVIEAF
TRBV28	TRBJ2-7	ASTQGSLYEQY
TRBV27	TRBJ2-2	ASSLIGQGINTGELF
TRBV30	TRBJ2-7	AWTDSTYEQY
TRBV7-6	TRBJ1-1	ASSPGQVTEAF
TRBV7-7	TRBJ2-2	ASSQGGGYTGELF
TRBV5-4	TRBJ2-7	ASSLDSGRDEQY
TRBV15	TRBJ1-4	ATSRETGVNEKLF
TRBV28	TRBJ1-1	ASSIRSEAF
TRBV4-1	TRBJ2-1	ASSQDGTGGYNEQF
TRBV28	TRBJ1-6	ASSLGTGVTGYYNSPLH
TRBV29-1	TRBJ2-3	SVAYGLTDTQY
TRBV14	TRBJ2-7	ASRGDRDYEQY
TRBV5-8	TRBJ2-2	ASSQGVGKEAGGELF
TRBV28	TRBJ2-7	ASIGLAAGNYEQY
TRBV28	TRBJ2-7	ASSPTSAYSYEQY
TRBV19	-	ASSIDGAYEQY